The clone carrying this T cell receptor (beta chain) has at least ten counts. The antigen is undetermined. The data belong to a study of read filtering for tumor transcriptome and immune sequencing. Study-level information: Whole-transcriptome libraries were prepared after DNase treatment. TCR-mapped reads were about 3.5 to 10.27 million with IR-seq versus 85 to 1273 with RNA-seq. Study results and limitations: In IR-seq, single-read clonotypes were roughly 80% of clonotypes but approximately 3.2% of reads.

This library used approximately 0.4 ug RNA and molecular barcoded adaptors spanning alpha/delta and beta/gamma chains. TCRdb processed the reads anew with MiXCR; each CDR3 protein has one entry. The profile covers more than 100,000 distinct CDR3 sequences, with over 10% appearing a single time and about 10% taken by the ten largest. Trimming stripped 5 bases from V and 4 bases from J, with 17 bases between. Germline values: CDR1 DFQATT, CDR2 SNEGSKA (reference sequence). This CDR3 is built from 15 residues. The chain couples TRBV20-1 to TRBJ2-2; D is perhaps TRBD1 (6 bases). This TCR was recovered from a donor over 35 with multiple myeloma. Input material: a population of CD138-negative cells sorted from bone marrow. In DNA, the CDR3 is TGCAGTGCTGACCCAGGGGCCCCGGGCACCGGGGAGCTGTTTTTT. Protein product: CSADPGAPGTGELFF.